This T cell receptor beta chain originates from a study of regulatory T cells in long-lasting Graves disease. Study findings and constraints: Persistent disease showed a preference for TRBV28, TRBJ1-2 and TRBJ2-5.

Germline assignment: CDR1 ENHRY and CDR2 SYGVKD. Trimming took off 6 bases at V and 3 bases at J, with 11 bases between the two ends. CDR3 length: 13 residues. The sample holds a few counts of this clonotype. Its antigen remains unidentified. Time point reported: newly diagnosed GD, antithyroid drugs for less than 3 months. Following extraction of RNA from PBMCs, that RNA was used to make the TCR library. Assembly of TCR beta libraries relied on iRepertoire HTBI primers together with Arm-PCR of CDR3 regions. TCRdb re-called the multiplex PCR reads with MiXCR, one entry per CDR3 protein. The sample contains 250,000 to 300,000 distinct CDR3 sequences, roughly 18% of which appear only once. These data were also filed under a second study, of T cells in Graves' hyperthyroidism and ophthalmopathy. This second report adds: An initial round of RT-PCR targeting the TCR CDR3 relied on the HTBI primer set. Within blood appeared most thyroid clonotypes that had expanded above 0.001.

The V call is TRBV10-3, the J call TRBJ1-1; D unclear. The sample was peripheral blood mononuclear cells (PBMCs), taken at new diagnosis, from a patient treated with antithyroid drugs. The receptor comes from a woman aged 25 to 45 with Graves disease. The CDR3 region is CAISELGDTEAFF. CDR3 coding DNA: TGTGCCATCAGCGAGCTCGGGGACACTGAAGCTTTCTTT.